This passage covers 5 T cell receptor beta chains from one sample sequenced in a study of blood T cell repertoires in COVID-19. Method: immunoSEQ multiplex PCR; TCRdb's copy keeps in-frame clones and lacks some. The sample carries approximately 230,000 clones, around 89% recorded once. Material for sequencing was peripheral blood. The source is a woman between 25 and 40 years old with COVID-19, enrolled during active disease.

CDR3: CASSQDPTGSSYEQYF. For the CDR3, the DNA is TGCGCCAGCAGCCAAGACCCGACAGGGAGCTCCTACGAGCAGTACTTC. V and J are TRBV4-3 and TRBJ2-7; TRBD1 agrees at 7 bases. J lost 0 bases, V lost 0 bases, and 5 bases had no gene match. Germline CDR1 is LGHNA and CDR2 is YSLEER. The CDR3 has 16 amino acids.

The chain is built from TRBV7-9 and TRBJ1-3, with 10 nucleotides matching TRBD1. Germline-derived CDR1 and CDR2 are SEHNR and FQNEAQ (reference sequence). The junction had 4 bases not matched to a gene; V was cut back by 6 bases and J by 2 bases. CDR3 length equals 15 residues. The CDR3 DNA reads TGTGCCAGCAGTAGACAGGGGGCCGCTGGAAACACCATATATTTT. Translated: CASSRQGAAGNTIYF.

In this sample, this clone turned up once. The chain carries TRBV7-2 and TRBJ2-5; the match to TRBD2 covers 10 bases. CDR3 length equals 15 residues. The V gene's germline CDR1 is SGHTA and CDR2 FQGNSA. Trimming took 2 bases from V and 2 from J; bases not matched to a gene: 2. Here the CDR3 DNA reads TGTGCCAGCAGCTTAATAGCGGGGGGACAAGAGACCCAGTACTTC. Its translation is CASSLIAGGQETQYF. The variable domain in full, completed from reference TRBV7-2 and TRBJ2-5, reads GAGVSQSPSNKVTEKGKDVELRCDPISGHTALYWYRQSLGQGLEFLIYFQGNSAPDKSGLPSDRFSAERTGGSVSTLTIQRTQQEDSAVYLCASSLIAGGQETQYFGPGTRLLVL.

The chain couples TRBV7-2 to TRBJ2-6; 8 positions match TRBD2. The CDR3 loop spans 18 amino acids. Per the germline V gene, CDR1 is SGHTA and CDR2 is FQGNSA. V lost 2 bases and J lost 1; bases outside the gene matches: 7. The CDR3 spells CASSLSGGLLSGANVLTF. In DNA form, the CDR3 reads TGTGCCAGCAGCTTAAGCGGGGGACTTTTATCTGGGGCCAACGTCCTGACTTTC.

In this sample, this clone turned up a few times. As DNA, the CDR3 is TGTGCCAGCAGTGAAGCGGCGACAACAGATACGCAGTATTTT. Translated, it gives CASSEAATTDTQYF. The chain recombines TRBV6-1 with TRBJ2-3; D not resolved. V lost 0 bases, J lost 3 bases, and 7 bases lay in between. The CDR3 contains 14 residues. The germline gives CDR1 MNHNS, CDR2 SASEGT.